This T cell receptor (beta chain) was recovered during a study of T-cell reconstitution after alpha-beta-depleted transplantation in children. Germline V gene lookup returns CDR1 SGHRS and CDR2 YFSETQ. The CDR3 spans 14 residues. With 2 bases removed from V and 5 bases from J, the gap between germline ends came to 11 bases. Preparation of the TCRbeta library was carried out with unique molecular identifiers. TCRdb recomputed calls from the PCR reads with MiXCR, one row per CDR3 protein. This sample carries about 540,000 distinct CDR3 sequences, approximately 20% of them seen once, and the ten largest clones take 2.5% to 4%.

The clonotype originates from a human donor who donated a stem cell graft to a child with acute lymphoblastic leukemia. V gene TRBV5-1 combines with J gene TRBJ2-1, with D perhaps TRBD2 (6 bases). The sample in question was PBMCs from the stem cell graft donor, obtained from the stem cell graft. The chain's CDR3 is CASSLRVADNEQFF. The DNA for the CDR3 is TGCGCCAGCAGCTTAAGGGTAGCGGACAATGAGCAGTTCTTC.